These 5 T cell receptor beta chains came from one sample sequenced in a study of T cells in women clearing cervical HPV infection. TCRdb keeps only in-frame clones here, not all; method: immunoSEQ multiplex PCR. Its table lists about 17,000 clones. Material for sequencing was blood buffy coat. The origin of the receptors is a woman between 18 and 69 years old with a cervical HPV16 infection that either progressed to CIN3+ or cleared (not recorded which).

With respect to this clone: The sequence runs out 3 residues before the end of the CDR3; the remainder is reconstructed from the germline J gene. The rearrangement links TRBV7-6 to TRBJ2-6, with TRBD1 identical over 9 bases. The CDR3 runs 17 residues. Germline-derived CDR1 and CDR2 are SGHVS and FNYEAQ. J lost 1 base, V lost 3 bases, and 4 bases had no gene match. The CDR3 DNA, read in part, is TGTGCCAGCAGCTTTAGGGACAGGGTATCTGGGGCCAACGTC. Translated, it gives CASSFRDRVSGANV. The CDR3 reads in full as CASSFRDRVSGANVLTF.

A word on this clone: The read falls 3 residues short of the CDR3 end, and the missing part is taken from the germline J gene. The gene calls are TRBV29-1 and TRBJ2-3; D unclear. CDR1 is SQVTM, CDR2 ANQGSEA, per germline. Trimming took 2 bases from V and 0 from J, leaving 9 bases between them. CDR3 size: 14 residues. This CDR3 reads CSVENLGSTDTQYF. CDR3 bases read: TGCAGCGTTGAAAATCTCGGGAGCACAGATACG.

Regarding this clone: The missing CDR3 end, 3 residues past where the read stops, is filled in from the germline J gene. V gene TRBV19 combines with J gene TRBJ1-2; TRBD1 matches 8 bases. V lost 4 bases to trimming and J lost 6 bases; unmatched junction nucleotides: 7. The CDR3 runs to 14 residues. Per the germline V gene, CDR1 is LNHDA and CDR2 is SQIVND (reference sequence). The part of the CDR3 DNA that was read is TGTGCCAGTAGTAGCGTCGGACAGGGCCATGGC. Amino acid sequence: CASSSVGQGHG. The entire CDR3 is CASSSVGQGHGYTF.

CDR3 in amino acids: CASSLEWGTSYNEQFF. The CDR3 DNA, read in part, is TGTGCCAGCAGCTTAGAATGGGGGACTTCGTACAATGAG. The V call is TRBV7-6, the J call TRBJ2-1; tentatively, D is TRBD2 (6 bases). Read coverage stops 3 residues before the CDR3 terminus; the germline J gene supplies the remainder. The germline gives CDR1 SGHVS, CDR2 FNYEAQ. This CDR3 comprises 16 residues. With 1 base removed from V and 4 bases from J, the gap between germline ends came to 14 bases.

Of note for this clone: With the read ending 3 residues before the CDR3 end, the germline J gene is used to fill in that end. V and J are TRBV5-1 and TRBJ1-2; D is uncertain. Germline V CDR1 and CDR2: SGHRS, YFSETQ. This CDR3 region has 13 residues. The covered CDR3 bases are TGCGCCAGCAGCTCTACGCCGACCGGGGGC. It codes for CASSSTPTGG. The full-length CDR3 reads as CASSSTPTGGYTF.